Shown below are 27 T cell receptor beta chains from a single sample sequenced in a study of blood T cells in healthy people across ages. It was with a sample-barcoded 5' primer and a J-beta primer mix that a second PCR of roughly 6 to 11 cycles was run. TCRdb independently ran MiXCR on the 5' RACE reads; one entry per CDR3 protein. The sample contains roughly 800,000 distinct CDR3 sequences, 58% of which appear only once. What was sequenced was blood. The receptors come from a man aged 30-40 years in good health.

The sample holds a few counts of this clonotype. This chain links TRBV20-1 with TRBJ2-1, with 12 positions matching TRBD1. Per the germline V gene, CDR1 is DFQATT and CDR2 is SNEGSKA (reference sequence). The CDR3 runs 17 residues. Germline trimming cut 5 bases from V and 4 bases from J; bases unmatched to any gene: 12. The CDR3 DNA reads TGCAGTGCTTACCCGGTCAGGGGACAGGGGGCGTACAATGAGCAGTTCTTC. This sequence encodes CSAYPVRGQGAYNEQFF.

This clonotype was counted once. A read error is possible here, since a much larger clone lies one base away. The chain's CDR3 is CAGSFGAEQYF. DNA for the CDR3: TGTGCCGGCAGTTTCGGCGCCGAGCAGTACTTC. V and J are TRBV27 and TRBJ2-7; D gene ambiguous. CDR3 length equals 11 residues. Germline V CDR1 and CDR2: MNHEY, SMNVEV (reference sequence).

This clonotype turned up a few times. This chain connects TRBV6-2 or TRBV6-3 to TRBJ2-4, with D unclear. Germline values: CDR1 MNHEY, CDR2 SVGEGT. The CDR3 runs 14 residues. V was pared by 2 bases and J by 13 bases, with 18 bases between. CDR3 amino acids: CASSYLLQVKEQYF. CDR3 bases: TGTGCCAGCAGTTACCTTTTACAAGTGAAGGAGCAGTACTTC.

The rearrangement links TRBV20-1 to TRBJ2-1; D is perhaps TRBD1 (6 bases). This CDR3 comprises 14 residues. The germline gives CDR1 DFQATT, CDR2 SNEGSKA (reference sequence). V was clipped by 0 bases and J by 4 bases, with 10 bases between them. The CDR3 bases are TGCAGTGCTAGAGAAGGGGGACCATACAATGAGCAGTTCTTC. Translation gives CSAREGGPYNEQFF.

This clonotype was seen repeatedly, ten times or more. The rearrangement links TRBV20-1 to TRBJ2-7, with D maybe TRBD1 (5 bases). Between the trimmed V and J ends, which lost 1 base and 2 bases, there was a span of 9 bases. In germline, CDR1 is DFQATT, CDR2 SNEGSKA (reference sequence). The CDR3 is 13 residues long. This CDR3 reads CSARADRTYEQYF. CDR3 sequence (DNA): TGCAGTGCTAGAGCCGACAGAACCTACGAGCAGTACTTC.

This clonotype was seen a few times. This chain joins TRBV7-2 and TRBJ2-7, with 10 bases identical to TRBD2. The DNA end is more similar to TRBJ2-5, so the J call may be wrong. Germline CDR1 and CDR2: SGHTA and FQGNSA. The CDR3 sequence is 13 residues long. CDR3: CASSGTSDATQYF. The CDR3, as DNA: TGTGCCTCGTCTGGGACTAGCGATGCGACCCAGTACTTC.

V and J are TRBV4-1 and TRBJ1-2; maybe TRBD1 (5 bases). This CDR3 comprises 13 residues. Trimming cost V 0 bases and J 8 bases, with 10 bases left between them. Germline CDR1 is MGHRA and CDR2 is YSYEKL. The CDR3 DNA is TGCGCCAGCAGCCAAGATCTCGGGACCGGCTACACCTTC. Translating it yields CASSQDLGTGYTF.

The table lists this clonotype with a count of one. The chain links TRBV9 to TRBJ2-5, with D possibly called TRBD1 or TRBD2 (5 bases each). Germline CDR1 and CDR2: SGDLS and YYNGEE. The V end lost 2 bases, the J end lost 5 bases, and 22 bases lay between the germline ends. The CDR3 sequence is 17 residues long. The CDR3 nucleotides are TGTGCCAGCAGCGTTGGAGCGACGGGACCAGGAGTGGAGACCCAGTACTTC. Residues: CASSVGATGPGVETQYF.

To note about this clonotype: A junction end diverges from the germline sequence, so it may reflect a read error. V and J are TRBV13 and TRBJ1-2, with 8 bases identical to TRBD1. CDR1 and CDR2 (germline): PRHDT, FYEKMQ (reference sequence). The CDR3 is 14 residues long. The CDR3: CAGSPRTGRNGYTF. CDR3 DNA: TGTGCCGGCAGCCCCCGGACAGGGAGGAATGGCTACACCTTC.

V usage is TRBV20-1 and J usage is TRBJ1-1; TRBD1 matches 8 bases. The germline V gene has CDR1 DFQATT and CDR2 SNEGSKA (reference sequence). V lost 6 bases and J lost 8; bases outside the gene matches: 8. This CDR3 is built from 12 residues. CDR3 nucleotide sequence: TGCAGTGCCTATAACAGGGGGAGGGAAGCTTTCTTT. Translation: CSAYNRGREAFF.

The gene calls are TRBV6-2 or TRBV6-3 and TRBJ2-3; weak D call: TRBD1 (6 bases). With 5 bases removed from V and 2 bases from J, the gap between germline ends came to 11 bases. In germline, CDR1 is MNHEY, CDR2 SVGEGT. CDR3 length equals 14 residues. The DNA of the CDR3 is TGTGCCAGCAGTGACAGGACCAACACAGATACGCAGTATTTT. It codes for CASSDRTNTDTQYF.

This clonotype was observed a handful of times. The chain combines TRBV15 with TRBJ2-4; D may be TRBD2 (5 bases). Germline CDR1 is LNHNV and CDR2 is YYDKDF (reference sequence). The CDR3 contains 15 residues. The V and J ends lost 8 bases and 0 bases respectively, with 14 bases between them. CDR3 nucleotides: TGTGCCACCGGGGAGTCTCGTTTAGCCAAAAACATTCAGTACTTC. It yields the protein CATGESRLAKNIQYF.

This clonotype was detected only a few times. The V and J genes are TRBV2 and TRBJ2-4; 7 positions agree with TRBD1. This CDR3 has 16 amino acids. V gave up 3 bases and J gave up 2 bases; unmatched junction bases: 7. Germline loops: CDR1 SNHLY, CDR2 FYNNEI. The CDR3, as DNA: TGTGCCAGCAGTGAGGAAGGGGGCGCTTCCAAAAACATTCAGTACTTC. It codes for CASSEEGGASKNIQYF.

The rearrangement joins TRBV4-3 to TRBJ2-2, with 12 bases aligning to TRBD2. CDR3 length: 16 amino acids. The germline V gene encodes CDR1 LGHNA and CDR2 YSLEER. J was trimmed by 7 bases and V by 0 bases; bases with no gene match: 3. The chain's CDR3 is CASSQETSGRVGELFF. The CDR3 DNA reads TGCGCCAGCAGCCAAGAGACTAGCGGGAGAGTCGGGGAGCTGTTTTTT.

The chain combines TRBV4-2 with TRBJ2-1, with D maybe TRBD1 (5 bases). V was shortened by 0 bases and J by 6 bases, with 9 bases between the two germline ends. This CDR3 has 14 residues. The germline V gene encodes CDR1 LGHNA and CDR2 YNFKEQ. The CDR3 coding sequence is TGTGCCAGCAGCCAAGATGGGGCAGCCAATGAGCAGTTCTTC. Its translation is CASSQDGAANEQFF.

The chain links TRBV2 to TRBJ1-2, with D possibly being TRBD1 (5 bases). The CDR3 has 12 residues. V was trimmed by 9 bases and J by 5 bases, leaving 13 bases between them. CDR1 is SNHLY, CDR2 FYNNEI, per germline. CDR3 in amino acids: CARSRDGYGYTF. CDR3 bases: TGTGCCAGGTCCCGGGACGGTTATGGCTACACCTTC.

The gene calls are TRBV6-5 and TRBJ2-1, with D perhaps TRBD2 (5 bases). CDR3 length: 14 residues. Trimming removed 9 bases at V and 7 bases at J, with 19 bases between. Germline values: CDR1 MNHEY, CDR2 SVGAGI. The CDR3 region is CASASSGTLNEQFF. CDR3 nucleotide sequence: TGTGCCAGTGCTAGCAGCGGAACGTTGAATGAGCAGTTCTTC.

V usage is TRBV28 and J usage is TRBJ1-6; D remains ambiguous. From germline, CDR1 is MDHEN and CDR2 SYDVKM. This CDR3 region has 14 residues. V was clipped by 3 bases and J by 7 bases, with 10 bases between them. In DNA form, the CDR3 reads TGTGCCAGCAGTTTTTCCTTTTTCAATTCACCCCTCCACTTT. Protein sequence: CASSFSFFNSPLHF.

The chain is built from TRBV4-3 and TRBJ2-1; unclear D gene. CDR1 LGHNA and CDR2 YSLEER come from the germline V gene. The V end was cut by 0 bases, the J end by 3 bases, with 9 bases between. The CDR3 sequence is 15 residues long. This CDR3 is CASSQERVSYNEQFF. In DNA, the CDR3 is TGCGCCAGCAGCCAAGAAAGGGTCAGCTACAATGAGCAGTTCTTC.

This sequence joins TRBV9 and TRBJ1-2, with D possibly matching TRBD1 (6 bases). This CDR3 is 16 amino acids long. The V end was cut by 0 bases, the J end by 0 bases, with 12 bases between. Germline CDR1 is SGDLS and CDR2 is YYNGEE. The CDR3 nucleotides are TGTGCCAGCAGCGTAGCGGCCTCAGGGGCTAACTATGGCTACACCTTC. Its protein is CASSVAASGANYGYTF. Drawing the rest from reference TRBV9 and TRBJ1-2, the complete variable domain is DSGVTQTPKHLITATGQRVTLRCSPRSGDLSVYWYQQSLDQGLQFLIQYYNGEERAKGNILERFSAQQFPDLHSELNLSSLELGDSALYFCASSVAASGANYGYTFGSGTRLTVV.

The chain employs TRBV10-3 and TRBJ2-7; 10 positions match TRBD2. The CDR3 consists of 16 residues. Germline V lookup: CDR1 ENHRY, CDR2 SYGVKD. V shed 8 bases and J 2 bases; nucleotides not matched to a gene: 12. CDR3 loop: CAILLRTGTSAYEQYF. CDR3 DNA sequence: TGTGCCATCCTATTGCGAACCGGGACTAGCGCCTACGAGCAGTACTTC.

The V call is TRBV29-1, the J call TRBJ1-1, with D uncertain. Germline CDR1 reads SQVTM; CDR2 reads ANQGSEA. The CDR3 consists of 13 residues. Trimming removed 2 bases from V and 1 base from J, with 8 bases in between. This CDR3 reads CSVETAWNTEAFF. DNA of the CDR3: TGCAGCGTTGAAACCGCCTGGAACACTGAAGCTTTCTTT.

This chain links TRBV20-1 with TRBJ2-7; maybe TRBD1 (6 bases). There are 14 residues in the CDR3. The V gene's germline CDR1 is DFQATT and CDR2 SNEGSKA (reference sequence). The ends were cut back, 6 bases at V and 3 bases at J, with 18 bases in the middle. The CDR3 DNA reads as TGCAGTGCCCATCCCGGACAGTCCAACTACGAGCAGTACTTC. Protein sequence: CSAHPGQSNYEQYF.

This clonotype has more than one count but fewer than ten. The V gene is TRBV9, the J gene TRBJ2-7; 11 bases map to TRBD2. This CDR3 spans 15 amino acids. Germline V gene data show CDR1 as SGDLS and CDR2 as YYNGEE. The ends lost 2 bases at V and 3 bases at J; junction bases unmatched: 4. The CDR3 DNA follows: TGTGCCAGCAGCGTTAGCGGGAGGGGGGACTACGAGCAGTACTTC. This codes for CASSVSGRGDYEQYF.

The sample holds a few counts of this clonotype. The J gene is TRBJ2-7, the V gene TRBV6-2 or TRBV6-3; 11 bases map to TRBD2. The CDR3 runs 18 residues. Germline CDR1 reads MNHEY; CDR2 reads SVGEGT. V lost 4 bases and J lost 0; bases outside the gene matches: 11. The CDR3 coding sequence is TGTGCCAGCAGTTCCTCCGGGACTAGCGGTAAACTCTCCTACGAGCAGTACTTC. Protein product: CASSSSGTSGKLSYEQYF.

The genes are TRBV7-2 and TRBJ2-5; 12 bases are shared with TRBD2. V was pared by 1 base and J by 5 bases, with 5 bases of the junction left unmatched. CDR1 is SGHTA, CDR2 FQGNSA, per germline. The CDR3 covers 16 residues. CDR3 sequence reads: CASSLVPLAGGETQYF. In DNA form, the CDR3 reads TGTGCCAGCAGCTTAGTCCCTCTAGCGGGGGGGGAGACCCAGTACTTC.

V and J are TRBV29-1 and TRBJ1-2; D unclear. Trimming cost V 6 bases and J 6 bases, with 14 bases left between them. Germline-derived CDR1 and CDR2 are SQVTM and ANQGSEA. This CDR3 is built from 12 residues. The CDR3 sequence is CSVAEAGDGYTF. CDR3 in DNA: TGCAGCGTGGCGGAGGCAGGCGATGGCTACACCTTC.